This TCR beta chain originates from a study of blood T cells in healthy people across ages. The ends were cut back, 3 bases at V and 11 bases at J, with 18 bases in the middle. This CDR3 is built from 14 residues. PCR was performed a second time for roughly 7 to 12 cycles using a sample-barcoded 5' primer and a J-beta primer mix. TCRdb used MiXCR to reprocess the 5' RACE reads, holding one entry per CDR3 protein. The data hold about 800,000 distinct CDR3 sequences, with 58% observed a single time. In regard to this clonotype: Its target is unknown.

General study results and limits: Researchers report that TCR beta diversity correlated strongly with naive T cell percentage. Estimates of diversity drawn from one million T cells were considered underestimates.

The specimen was blood. V is TRBV12-3 or TRBV12-4 and J is TRBJ2-3; unclear D gene. The TCR was taken from a man between 25 and 39 years old in good health. For the CDR3, the DNA is TGTGCCAGCAGTTTCGGAGTGGGCGCAGATGTGCAGTATTTT. This gives the protein CASSFGVGADVQYF.